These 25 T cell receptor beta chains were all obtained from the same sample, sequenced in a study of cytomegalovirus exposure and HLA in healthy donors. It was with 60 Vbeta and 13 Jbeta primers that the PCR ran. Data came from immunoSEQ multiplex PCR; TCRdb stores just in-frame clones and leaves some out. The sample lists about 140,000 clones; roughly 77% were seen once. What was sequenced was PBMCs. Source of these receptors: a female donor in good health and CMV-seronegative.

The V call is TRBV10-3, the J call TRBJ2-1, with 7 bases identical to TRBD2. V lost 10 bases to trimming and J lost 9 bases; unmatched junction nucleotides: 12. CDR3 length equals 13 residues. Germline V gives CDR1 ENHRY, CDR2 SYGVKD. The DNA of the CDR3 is TGTGCCACGGGGCTAGCGGTAGAGGGTGAGCAGTTCTTC. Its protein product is CATGLAVEGEQFF.

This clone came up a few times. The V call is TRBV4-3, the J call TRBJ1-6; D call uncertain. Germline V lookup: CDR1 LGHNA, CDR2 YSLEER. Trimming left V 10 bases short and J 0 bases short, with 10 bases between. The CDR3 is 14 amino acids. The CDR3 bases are TGCGCCACCAACCTGAGCTCCTATAATTCACCCCTCCACTTT. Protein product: CATNLSSYNSPLHF.

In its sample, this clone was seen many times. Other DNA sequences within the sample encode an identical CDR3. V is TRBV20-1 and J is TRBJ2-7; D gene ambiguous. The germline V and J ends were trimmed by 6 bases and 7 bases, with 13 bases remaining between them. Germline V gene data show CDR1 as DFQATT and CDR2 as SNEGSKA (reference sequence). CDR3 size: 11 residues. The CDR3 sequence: CSASASREQYF. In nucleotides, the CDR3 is TGCAGTGCAAGCGCCTCGAGGGAGCAGTACTTC.

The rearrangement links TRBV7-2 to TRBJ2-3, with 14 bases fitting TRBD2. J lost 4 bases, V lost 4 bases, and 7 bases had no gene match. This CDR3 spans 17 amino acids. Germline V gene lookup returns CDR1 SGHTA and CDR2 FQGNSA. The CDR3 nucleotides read TGTGCCAGCAGCTCGGGACTAGCGGGGGTGTTAGCAGATACGCAGTATTTT. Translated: CASSSGLAGVLADTQYF.

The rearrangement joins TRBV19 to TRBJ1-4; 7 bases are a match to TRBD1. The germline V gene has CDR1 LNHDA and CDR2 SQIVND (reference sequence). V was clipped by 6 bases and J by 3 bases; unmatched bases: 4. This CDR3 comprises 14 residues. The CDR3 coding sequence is TGTGCCAGTAGGCGAGGGACAGCTAATGAAAAACTGTTTTTT. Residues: CASRRGTANEKLFF. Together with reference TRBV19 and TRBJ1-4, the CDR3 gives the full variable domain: DGGITQSPKYLFRKEGQNVTLSCEQNLNHDAMYWYRQDPGQGLRLIYYSQIVNDFQKGDIAEGYSVSREKKESFPLTVTSAQKNPTAFYLCASRRGTANEKLFFGSGTQLSVL.

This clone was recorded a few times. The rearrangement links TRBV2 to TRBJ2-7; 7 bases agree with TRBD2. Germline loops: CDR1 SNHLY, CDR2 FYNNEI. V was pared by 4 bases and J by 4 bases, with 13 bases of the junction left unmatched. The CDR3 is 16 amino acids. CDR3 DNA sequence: TGTGCCAGCAGTGGCCGGGGAGCGGGAAATTCTTACGAGCAGTACTTC. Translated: CASSGRGAGNSYEQYF.

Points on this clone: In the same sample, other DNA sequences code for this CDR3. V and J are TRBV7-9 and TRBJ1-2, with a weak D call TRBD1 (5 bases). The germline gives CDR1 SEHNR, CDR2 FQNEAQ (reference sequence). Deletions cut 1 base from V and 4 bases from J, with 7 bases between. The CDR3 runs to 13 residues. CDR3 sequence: CASSLETAYGYTF. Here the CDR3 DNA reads TGTGCCAGCAGCTTAGAGACAGCCTATGGCTACACCTTC.

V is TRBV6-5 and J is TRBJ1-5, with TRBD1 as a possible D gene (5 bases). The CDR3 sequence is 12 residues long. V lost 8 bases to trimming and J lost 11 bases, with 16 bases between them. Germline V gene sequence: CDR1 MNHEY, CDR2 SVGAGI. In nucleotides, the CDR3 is TGTGCCAGCGGTCGGGGGGAGGGGACCCAGCATTTT. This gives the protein CASGRGEGTQHF.

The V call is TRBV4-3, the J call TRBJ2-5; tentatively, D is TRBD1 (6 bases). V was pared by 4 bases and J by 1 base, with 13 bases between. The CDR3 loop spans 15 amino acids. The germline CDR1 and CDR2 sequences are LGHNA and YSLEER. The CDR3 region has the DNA TGCGCCAGCAGCCCAATGGTGACAGGCCAAGAGACCCAGTACTTC. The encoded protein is CASSPMVTGQETQYF.

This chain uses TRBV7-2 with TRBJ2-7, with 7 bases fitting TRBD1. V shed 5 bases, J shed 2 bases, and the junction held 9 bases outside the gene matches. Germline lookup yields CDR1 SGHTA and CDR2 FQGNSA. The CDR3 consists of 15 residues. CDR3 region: CASSHWTGEPYEQYF. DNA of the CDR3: TGTGCCAGCAGCCACTGGACAGGCGAACCCTACGAGCAGTACTTC.

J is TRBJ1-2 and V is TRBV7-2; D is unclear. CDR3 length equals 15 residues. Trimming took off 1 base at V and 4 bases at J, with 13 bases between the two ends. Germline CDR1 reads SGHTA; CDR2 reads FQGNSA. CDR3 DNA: TGTGCCAGCAGCTTAGGTCCCGACATCTCCTATGGCTACACCTTC. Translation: CASSLGPDISYGYTF.

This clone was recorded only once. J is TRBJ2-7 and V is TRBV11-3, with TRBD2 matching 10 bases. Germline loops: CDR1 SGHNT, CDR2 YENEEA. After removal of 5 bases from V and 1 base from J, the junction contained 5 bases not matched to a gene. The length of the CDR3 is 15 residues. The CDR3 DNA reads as TGTGCCAGCAGCCTCACTAGCGGGACATCCTACGAGCAGTACTTC. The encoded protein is CASSLTSGTSYEQYF.

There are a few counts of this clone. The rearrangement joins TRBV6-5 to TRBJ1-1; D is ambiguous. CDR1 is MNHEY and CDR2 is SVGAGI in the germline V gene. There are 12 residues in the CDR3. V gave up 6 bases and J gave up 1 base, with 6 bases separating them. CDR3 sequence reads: CASRRQNTEAFF. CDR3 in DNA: TGTGCCAGCAGGCGACAGAACACTGAAGCTTTCTTT.

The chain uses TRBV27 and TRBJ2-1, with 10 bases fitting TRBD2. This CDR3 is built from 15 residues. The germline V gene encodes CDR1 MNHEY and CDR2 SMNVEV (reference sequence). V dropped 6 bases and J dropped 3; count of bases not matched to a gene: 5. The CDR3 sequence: CASSGASGGYNEQFF. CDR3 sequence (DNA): TGTGCCAGCAGCGGGGCTAGCGGGGGCTACAATGAGCAGTTCTTC.

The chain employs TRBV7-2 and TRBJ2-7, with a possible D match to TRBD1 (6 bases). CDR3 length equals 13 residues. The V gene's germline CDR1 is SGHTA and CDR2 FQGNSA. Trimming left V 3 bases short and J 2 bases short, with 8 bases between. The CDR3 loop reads CASSFPGAYEQYF. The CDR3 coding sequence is TGTGCCAGCAGCTTCCCAGGGGCCTACGAGCAGTACTTC.

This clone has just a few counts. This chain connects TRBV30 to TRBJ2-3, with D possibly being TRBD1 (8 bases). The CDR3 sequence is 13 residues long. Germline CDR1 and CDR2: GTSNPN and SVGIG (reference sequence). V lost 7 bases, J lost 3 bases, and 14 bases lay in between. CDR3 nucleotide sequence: TGTGCCTTACAGGGGGGGAATACAGATACGCAGTATTTT. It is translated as CALQGGNTDTQYF.

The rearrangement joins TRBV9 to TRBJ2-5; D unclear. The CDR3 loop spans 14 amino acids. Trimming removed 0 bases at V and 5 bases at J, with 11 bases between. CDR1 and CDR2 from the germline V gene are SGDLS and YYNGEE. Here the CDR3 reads CASSVGRLRETQYF. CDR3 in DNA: TGTGCCAGCAGCGTAGGGCGGCTTCGGGAGACCCAGTACTTC.

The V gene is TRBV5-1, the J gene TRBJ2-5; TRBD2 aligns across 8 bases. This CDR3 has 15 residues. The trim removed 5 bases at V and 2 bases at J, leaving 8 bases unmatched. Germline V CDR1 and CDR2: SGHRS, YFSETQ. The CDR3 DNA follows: TGCGCCAGCAGTTCGGGGGGGTCTCCACAAGAGACCCAGTACTTC. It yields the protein CASSSGGSPQETQYF.

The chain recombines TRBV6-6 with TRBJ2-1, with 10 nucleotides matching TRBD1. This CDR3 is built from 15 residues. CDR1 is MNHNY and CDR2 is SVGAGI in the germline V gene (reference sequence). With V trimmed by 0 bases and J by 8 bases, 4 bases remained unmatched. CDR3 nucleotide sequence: TGTGCCAGCAGTTACTCGGGACAGGGGTTCGATGAGCAGTTCTTC. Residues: CASSYSGQGFDEQFF.

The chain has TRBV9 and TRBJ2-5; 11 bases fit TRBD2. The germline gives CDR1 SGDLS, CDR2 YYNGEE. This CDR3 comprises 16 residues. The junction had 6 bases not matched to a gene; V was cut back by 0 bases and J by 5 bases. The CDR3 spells CASSVEGSGGAETQYF. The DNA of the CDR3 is TGTGCCAGCAGCGTAGAAGGTAGCGGGGGGGCGGAGACCCAGTACTTC.

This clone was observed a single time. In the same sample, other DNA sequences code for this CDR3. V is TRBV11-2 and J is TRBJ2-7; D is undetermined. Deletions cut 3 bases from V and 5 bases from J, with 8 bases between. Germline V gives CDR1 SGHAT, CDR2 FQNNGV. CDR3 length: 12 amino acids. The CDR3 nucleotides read TGTGCCAGCAGCTTTGGTGGCAACGAGCAGTACTTC. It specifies CASSFGGNEQYF.

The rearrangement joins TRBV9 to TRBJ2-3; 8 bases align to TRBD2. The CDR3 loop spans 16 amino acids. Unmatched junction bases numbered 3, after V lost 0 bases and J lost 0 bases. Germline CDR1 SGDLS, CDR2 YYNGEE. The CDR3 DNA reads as TGTGCCAGCAGCGTAGTTGGCGGGGGGAGCACAGATACGCAGTATTTT. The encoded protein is CASSVVGGGSTDTQYF.

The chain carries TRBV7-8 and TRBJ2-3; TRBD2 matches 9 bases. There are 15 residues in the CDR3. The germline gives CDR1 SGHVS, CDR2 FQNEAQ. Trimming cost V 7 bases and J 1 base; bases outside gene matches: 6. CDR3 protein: CASTPRLAGTDTQYF. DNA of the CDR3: TGTGCCAGCACCCCACGACTAGCGGGCACAGATACGCAGTATTTT.

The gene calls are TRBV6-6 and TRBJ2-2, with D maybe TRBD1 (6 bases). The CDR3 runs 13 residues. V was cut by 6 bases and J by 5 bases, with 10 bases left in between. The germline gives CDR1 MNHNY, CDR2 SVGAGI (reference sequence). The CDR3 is CASRQGSTGELFF. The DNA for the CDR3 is TGTGCCAGCAGACAGGGAAGTACCGGGGAGCTGTTTTTT.

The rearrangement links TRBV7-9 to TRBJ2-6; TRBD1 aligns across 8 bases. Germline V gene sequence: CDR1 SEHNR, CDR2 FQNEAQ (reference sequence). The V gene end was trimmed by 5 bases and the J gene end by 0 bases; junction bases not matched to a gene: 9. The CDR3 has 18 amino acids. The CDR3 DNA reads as TGTGCCAGCAGCCCTCGGACAGGGCTTCCCTCTGGGGCCAACGTCCTGACTTTC. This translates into CASSPRTGLPSGANVLTF.